The clone carrying this T cell receptor (beta chain) was observed once. The target antigen is unknown. The data are from a study of CD8+ T cells in alopecia areata. The study, taken as a whole, reports: Whereas mice showed it more clearly, TCR sharing across patients was murkier, possibly because of HLA.

CD4+ cells of five or six patients were subjected to sorting into CD25+CD127- cells. As the sequencing template, cDNA was produced by extracting RNA and reverse transcribing it. This table comes from immunoSEQ multiplex PCR, and its TCRdb copy is limited to in-frame clones, with some not included. The sample has roughly 40,000 clones; 45% to 55% are singletons. Looked up from germline, CDR1 is SGHRS and CDR2 is YFSETQ. Trimming took off 4 bases at V and 0 bases at J, with 7 bases between the two ends. This CDR3 contains 14 residues. The chain recombines TRBV5-1 with TRBJ1-4, with D tentatively TRBD1 (5 bases). The sequenced sample was CD4+ Tregs sorted from blood. This TCR derives from a human donor with alopecia areata. CDR3 sequence reads: CASSGDPTNEKLFF. In DNA, the CDR3 is TGCGCCAGCAGCGGGGACCCAACTAATGAAAAACTGTTTTTT.